This T cell receptor (beta chain) emerged from a study of human T cells and chemical hapten exposure. Overall study: Per-sample TCR yield variability stemmed mainly from small pooled library volume differences. Study-wide points: No shift was seen in TCRs above 1 in 1000 frequency with DPC sensitization.

Unfractionated whole blood was the source from which total RNA was extracted. Comment on this clonotype: Its cognate antigen is unknown.

The library labeled individual cDNA molecules by adding unique molecular identifiers to them. How the authors handled the data: Sampled TCR counts reached a median of roughly 90,000 per sample, with values ranging from roughly 20,000 to 700,000. TCRdb recomputed calls from the reads with MiXCR, one row per CDR3 protein. V and J calls and clone size were set by TCRdb, not the authors. In the table there are fewer than 150,000 distinct CDR3 sequences, approximately 9.3% of which are singletons. Germline lookup yields CDR1 PRHDT and CDR2 FYEKMQ (reference sequence). This CDR3 is 13 amino acids long. The germline V and J ends were trimmed by 2 bases and 5 bases, with 10 bases remaining between them.

The source is a human donor in good health. Some clones in this sample may be carry-over from other donors' samples. The chain carries TRBV13 and TRBJ2-7, with a weak D call TRBD1 (5 bases). Specimen: whole blood. CDR3 bases: TGTGCCAGCAGCTTACCAGGGAACAACGAGCAGTACTTC. Protein: CASSLPGNNEQYF.